This TCR beta chain was sequenced for a study of radiation and T cells in renal cell carcinoma. Sample time point: blood 4 weeks post-SBRT, at nephrectomy. Treatment meaning: 15 Gy SBRT to primary tumor, nephrectomy 4 weeks later. V gave up 2 bases and J gave up 4 bases, with 5 bases separating them. CDR3 size: 12 residues. The germline CDR1 and CDR2 sequences are PRHDT and FYEKMQ (reference sequence). General study points: Top tumor clonotypes rose in blood 2 weeks post-radiation, then contracted.

Using immunoSEQ multiplex PCR, the repertoire was profiled, and TCRdb retains in-frame clones only, with some absent. The sample includes 150,000 to 200,000 clones, around 89% of them seen just once. Points on this clone: As yet, its antigen is unknown.

The material was blood, obtained from a patient whose treatment included radiotherapy and nephrectomy. The receptor's source is a woman in her forties or fifties with renal cell carcinoma. The V call is TRBV13, the J call TRBJ1-1, with D unresolved. CDR3 sequence reads: CASSLRVTEAFF. CDR3 nucleotide sequence: TGTGCCAGCAGCTTAAGGGTCACTGAAGCTTTCTTT.